The 22 T cell receptor beta chains below come from one sample, sequenced in a study of blood T cells in healthy people across ages. A J-beta primer mix and a sample-barcoded 5' primer were used in a second PCR of roughly 7 to 12 cycles. TCRdb fed the 5' RACE reads into MiXCR, producing one record per CDR3 protein. The sample lists about a million distinct CDR3 sequences, approximately 50% occurring once. What was sequenced was blood. These receptors were obtained from a woman aged 60 to 75 in good health.

The chain has TRBV6-5 and TRBJ2-3, with TRBD2 as a possible D gene (5 bases). This CDR3 is built from 16 residues. V lost 0 bases and J lost 9, with 19 bases in between. Germline V gene data show CDR1 as MNHEY and CDR2 as SVGAGI. CDR3 protein: CASSYSMGSGSGTQYF. In DNA form, the CDR3 reads TGTGCCAGCAGTTACTCGATGGGGTCTGGGAGCGGCACGCAGTATTTT.

This chain joins TRBV6-2 or TRBV6-3 and TRBJ2-2; 8 nucleotides match TRBD2. Looked up from germline, CDR1 is MNHEY and CDR2 is SVGEGT. This CDR3 is 14 amino acids long. The J segment lost 4 bases and the V segment lost 8 bases, leaving 6 bases of the junction unmatched. CDR3 bases: TGTGCCAGCGGAGCGGGAGTTAGCACCGGGGAGCTGTTTTTT. Protein product: CASGAGVSTGELFF.

The chain couples TRBV7-2 to TRBJ2-7; no reliable D call. The CDR3 extends over 12 amino acids. Trimming removed 8 bases from V and 0 bases from J, with 8 bases in between. Germline V lookup: CDR1 SGHTA, CDR2 FQGNSA. The CDR3 sequence: CASGWSSYEQYF. The CDR3, as DNA: TGTGCCAGCGGTTGGTCCTCCTACGAGCAGTACTTC.

The genes are TRBV4-3 and TRBJ2-4, with 7 bases that match TRBD2. The J call could be wrong; TRBJ2-7 is a better fit for the DNA end. Germline CDR1 is LGHNA and CDR2 is YSLEER. CDR3 size: 16 residues. The CDR3: CASSQVDGRFPYEQYF. Written as DNA, the CDR3 is TGCGCCAGCAGCCAAGTCGACGGGAGGTTCCCCTACGAGCAGTACTTC.

This clonotype was observed a few times. V usage is TRBV5-1 and J usage is TRBJ2-1, with 9 nucleotides matching TRBD1. Germline assignment: CDR1 SGHRS and CDR2 YFSETQ. V was clipped by 7 bases and J by 7 bases; unmatched bases: 15. This CDR3 contains 16 residues. CDR3 amino acids: CASLAGSGTGKNEQFF. The CDR3 DNA reads as TGCGCCAGCCTAGCAGGGTCTGGGACAGGGAAAAATGAGCAGTTCTTC. The entire variable domain, with the rest obtained from reference TRBV5-1 and TRBJ2-1, is as follows: KAGVTQTPRYLIKTRGQQVTLSCSPISGHRSVSWYQQTPGQGLQFLFEYFSETQRNKGNFPGRFSGRQFSNSRSEMNVSTLELGDSALYLCASLAGSGTGKNEQFFGPGTRLTVL.

The chain couples TRBV5-1 to TRBJ1-1, with a possible D match to TRBD1 (5 bases). This CDR3 is built from 15 residues. Trimming left V 0 bases short and J 4 bases short, with 13 bases between. Looked up from germline, CDR1 is SGHRS and CDR2 is YFSETQ. CDR3 region: CASSLVAGWSTEAFF. CDR3 sequence (DNA): TGCGCCAGCAGCTTGGTGGCAGGGTGGAGCACTGAAGCTTTCTTT.

This clonotype was picked up a small number of times. The V and J genes are TRBV11-2 and TRBJ1-4, with a tentative D call TRBD1 (5 bases). From germline, CDR1 is SGHAT and CDR2 FQNNGV. This CDR3 region has 17 residues. With 5 bases removed from V and 0 bases from J, the gap between germline ends came to 16 bases. The DNA for the CDR3 is TGTGCCAGCAGCCCGGGACCGACTATCGCAACTAATGAAAAACTGTTTTTT. Its protein product is CASSPGPTIATNEKLFF.

The chain uses TRBV4-1 and TRBJ2-7; D not resolved. This CDR3 comprises 18 residues. The germline V gene has CDR1 MGHRA and CDR2 YSYEKL. V lost 0 bases, J lost 1 base, and 19 bases lay in between. DNA for the CDR3: TGCGCCAGCAGCCAAGATCCCATAGCCAGAGTCAGATCCTACGAGCAGTACTTC. Its translation: CASSQDPIARVRSYEQYF.

This clonotype has just a few counts. The J gene is TRBJ2-3, the V gene TRBV12-3 or TRBV12-4; perhaps D is TRBD1 or TRBD2 (6 bases each). Between the trimmed V and J ends, which lost 6 bases and 4 bases, there was a span of 14 bases. The CDR3 covers 14 residues. Written as DNA, the CDR3 is TGTGCCAGCAGGAAAGGGGGGTGGTCAGATACGCAGTATTTT. Translating it yields CASRKGGWSDTQYF.

The chain has TRBV4-1 and TRBJ2-5; the match to TRBD1 covers 10 bases. The junction had 9 bases not matched to a gene; V was cut back by 4 bases and J by 4 bases. From germline, CDR1 is MGHRA and CDR2 YSYEKL. The CDR3 has 16 residues. CDR3 loop: CASSRLGTGVLETQYF. DNA for the CDR3: TGCGCCAGCAGCCGACTCGGGACAGGGGTGTTAGAGACCCAGTACTTC.

The chain carries TRBV18 and TRBJ2-7; the D is unclear. This CDR3 spans 15 amino acids. The V gene's germline CDR1 is KGHSH and CDR2 LQKENI. The V end was cut by 3 bases, the J end by 0 bases, with 12 bases between. The chain's CDR3 is CASSPGAFSSYEQYF. The CDR3 nucleotides read TGTGCCAGCTCACCCGGTGCTTTTAGCTCCTACGAGCAGTACTTC.

The J gene is TRBJ2-7, the V gene TRBV12-3 or TRBV12-4, with a weak D call TRBD2 (7 bases). V lost 4 bases and J 0 bases, leaving 13 bases between the germline ends. The CDR3 has 15 residues. The CDR3 DNA is TGTGCCAGCAGTTGGGGGGGCCAGAGCTCCTACGAGCAGTACTTC. It yields the protein CASSWGGQSSYEQYF.

J is TRBJ2-3 and V is TRBV7-9, with D possibly matching TRBD1 (7 bases). The germline V gene has CDR1 SEHNR and CDR2 FQNEAQ (reference sequence). The CDR3 is 16 residues long. Between the trimmed V and J ends, which lost 4 bases and 3 bases, there was a span of 17 bases. CDR3 residues: CASSSEQTGRTDTQYF. The CDR3 region has the DNA TGTGCCAGCAGCTCGGAACAGACAGGGAGGACAGATACGCAGTATTTT.

This clonotype has at least ten counts. This chain uses TRBV28 with TRBJ2-3, with 9 nucleotides matching TRBD2. The CDR3 consists of 13 residues. Germline trimming cut 4 bases from V and 5 bases from J; bases unmatched to any gene: 1. Germline V gene data show CDR1 as MDHEN and CDR2 as SYDVKM. CDR3 bases: TGTGCCAGCAGTTCTAGCGGGAAAGATACGCAGTATTTT. It codes for CASSSSGKDTQYF.

This clonotype was counted a single time. This chain uses TRBV21-1 with TRBJ1-5; the table's D call, TRBD1, was not checked against the DNA. TRBV21-1 is shown as a pseudogene. CDR3 length: 13 amino acids. The CDR3 DNA follows: TGTGCCAGCAGCAAAATAGGTAGGGGTACCCAGCATTTT. It codes for CASSKIGRGTQHF.

J is TRBJ2-4 and V is TRBV7-2, with a weak D call TRBD1 (6 bases). From germline, CDR1 is SGHTA and CDR2 FQGNSA. CDR3 size: 16 residues. V dropped 6 bases and J dropped 0 bases, with 15 bases sitting between them. CDR3 sequence (DNA): TGTGCCAGCAGTTTGACAGGACAGATAGCCAAAAACATTCAGTACTTC. The encoded protein is CASSLTGQIAKNIQYF.

The genes are TRBV19 and TRBJ1-5; no clear D gene. V was cut by 7 bases and J by 3 bases, with 7 bases left in between. Germline V gives CDR1 LNHDA, CDR2 SQIVND (reference sequence). CDR3 length: 12 amino acids. CDR3 sequence reads: CASNTYNQPQHF. As DNA, the CDR3 is TGTGCCAGTAACACCTACAATCAGCCCCAGCATTTT.

The rearrangement links TRBV18 to TRBJ2-1, with a possible D match to TRBD2 (6 bases). The CDR3 runs to 14 residues. V was cut by 5 bases and J by 10 bases, with 18 bases left in between. CDR1 is KGHSH and CDR2 is LQKENI in the germline V gene. This CDR3 reads CASSGVSGENEQFF. CDR3 DNA sequence: TGTGCCAGCTCAGGTGTTTCGGGGGAGAACGAGCAGTTCTTC.

V and J are TRBV12-3 or TRBV12-4 and TRBJ2-3; TRBD2 agrees at 11 bases. V dropped 4 bases and J dropped 7; count of bases not matched to a gene: 16. The CDR3 runs to 18 residues. CDR3 DNA sequence: TGTGCCAGCAGTTCCCCCCTCCCTGTAGCGGGAGGGTCTTATACGCAGTATTTT. Protein product: CASSSPLPVAGGSYTQYF.

This chain connects TRBV11-2 to TRBJ2-1; 10 bases align to TRBD1. Per germline, CDR1 SGHAT and CDR2 FQNNGV. This CDR3 has 14 residues. The ends lost 10 bases at V and 6 bases at J; junction bases unmatched: 9. The CDR3 nucleotides read TGTGCCATTGGGGGGACAGGGGTTGGCAATGAGCAGTTCTTC. Its translation is CAIGGTGVGNEQFF.

This clonotype was counted only a few times. The V and J genes are TRBV7-2 and TRBJ2-3; 13 bases match TRBD2. Germline CDR1 and CDR2: SGHTA and FQGNSA. The CDR3 is 18 amino acids. V dropped 5 bases and J dropped 0; count of bases not matched to a gene: 8. The CDR3 loop reads CASSATSGRVYSTDTQYF. CDR3 nucleotides: TGTGCCAGCAGCGCCACTAGCGGGAGGGTCTATAGCACAGATACGCAGTATTTT. The complete variable domain, with remaining parts taken from reference TRBV7-2 and TRBJ2-3, reads GAGVSQSPSNKVTEKGKDVELRCDPISGHTALYWYRQSLGQGLEFLIYFQGNSAPDKSGLPSDRFSAERTGGSVSTLTIQRTQQEDSAVYLCASSATSGRVYSTDTQYFGPGTRLTVL.

The chain combines TRBV7-2 with TRBJ2-4; tentatively, D is TRBD1 or TRBD2 (5 bases each). The CDR3 spans 15 residues. Trimming took off 5 bases at V and 8 bases at J, with 19 bases between the two ends. The V gene's germline CDR1 is SGHTA and CDR2 FQGNSA. The CDR3 DNA follows: TGTGCCAGCAGCCCCTGGCAGGTGGGGACGGACATTCAGTACTTC. Translated: CASSPWQVGTDIQYF.